Shown below are 27 T cell receptor beta chains from a single sample sequenced in a study of early stage breast cancer tumors. Clones were sequenced by immunoSEQ multiplex PCR, and TCRdb holds only the in-frame ones, with some missing. The top ten hold 9.2% of the sample, which has more than 5,500 clones, nearly 75% seen once. Specimen: normal breast tissue next to the tumor. These receptors came from a person aged 40-50 years with breast cancer.

J is TRBJ1-5 and V is TRBV19, with 7 bases fitting TRBD1. V was clipped by 5 bases and J by 5 bases; unmatched bases: 9. This CDR3 has 15 residues. Germline V gene lookup returns CDR1 LNHDA and CDR2 SQIVND (reference sequence). The CDR3 coding sequence is TGTGCCAGTAGTGCTCTGGGACAGATCGATCAGCCCCAGCATTTT. Amino acid sequence: CASSALGQIDQPQHF.

The genes are TRBV30 and TRBJ2-4; D remains unclear. Germline lookup yields CDR1 GTSNPN and CDR2 SVGIG (reference sequence). V gave up 4 bases and J gave up 8 bases, with 15 bases separating them. The CDR3 has 13 amino acids. CDR3 DNA sequence: TGTGCCTGGAACACGCGGATTCGGGACATTCAGTACTTC. This translates into CAWNTRIRDIQYF.

For the CDR3, the DNA is TGTGCCAGCAGCACGATTTACGAGCAGTACTTC. It is translated as CASSTIYEQYF. This chain links TRBV6-1 with TRBJ2-7, with D uncertain. Trimming left V 6 bases short and J 4 bases short, with 7 bases between. Germline V gene data show CDR1 as MNHNS and CDR2 as SASEGT. The CDR3 has 11 amino acids.

This chain uses TRBV2 with TRBJ2-4; D remains unclear. The germline gives CDR1 SNHLY, CDR2 FYNNEI. V was trimmed by 7 bases and J by 0 bases, leaving 13 bases between them. The CDR3 spans 15 residues. The CDR3 spells CASKGSSIAKNIQYF. DNA of the CDR3: TGTGCCAGCAAGGGTAGCTCAATAGCCAAAAACATTCAGTACTTC.

The chain joins TRBV4-1 to TRBJ2-1; 9 nucleotides match TRBD2. Germline lookup yields CDR1 MGHRA and CDR2 YSYEKL. The CDR3 covers 17 residues. The J segment lost 7 bases and the V segment lost 0 bases, leaving 10 bases of the junction unmatched. In nucleotides, the CDR3 is TGCGCCAGCAGCCAAGAAGGAAGAGCGGGAGGTTTGAATGAGCAGTTCTTC. It yields the protein CASSQEGRAGGLNEQFF.

Remarks on this clone: The same CDR3 is also encoded by other DNA sequences in this sample. The chain couples TRBV10-1 to TRBJ2-3; D possibly corresponds to TRBD1 (5 bases). This CDR3 has 15 amino acids. Germline assignment: CDR1 WNHNN and CDR2 SYGVQD (reference sequence). With 6 bases removed from V and 2 bases from J, the gap between germline ends came to 15 bases. As DNA, the CDR3 is TGCGCCAGCAGCGTTGGGGCTGGAACCACAGATACGCAGTATTTT. It yields the protein CASSVGAGTTDTQYF.

This sequence joins TRBV6-1 and TRBJ2-1, with a weak D call TRBD2 (5 bases). The CDR3 has 14 residues. V was shortened by 8 bases and J by 4 bases, with 15 bases between the two germline ends. CDR1 MNHNS and CDR2 SASEGT come from the germline V gene. The CDR3 protein is CASGLGEGYNEQFF. In DNA, the CDR3 is TGTGCCAGCGGTCTGGGAGAGGGATACAATGAGCAGTTCTTC.

This chain links TRBV2 with TRBJ2-6; D is ambiguous. The germline V and J ends were trimmed by 7 bases and 2 bases, with 9 bases remaining between them. There are 14 residues in the CDR3. CDR1 SNHLY and CDR2 FYNNEI come from the germline V gene. The CDR3 protein is CASMIAAGANVLTF. The CDR3 DNA reads as TGTGCCAGCATGATAGCTGCTGGGGCCAACGTCCTGACTTTC.

The chain links TRBV2 to TRBJ2-3, with 9 nucleotides matching TRBD2. Germline V gene sequence: CDR1 SNHLY, CDR2 FYNNEI. This CDR3 is 12 amino acids long. The J segment lost 11 bases and the V segment lost 7 bases, leaving 7 bases of the junction unmatched. The CDR3 DNA reads as TGTGCCAGCACGGCTAGCGGGACTATGCAGTATTTT. Amino acids: CASTASGTMQYF. The variable domain in full, with the rest retrieved from reference TRBV2 and TRBJ2-3, is EPEVTQTPSHQVTQMGQEVILRCVPISNHLYFYWYRQILGQKVEFLVSFYNNEISEKSEIFDDQFSVERPDGSNFTLKIRSTKLEDSAMYFCASTASGTMQYFGPGTRLTVL.

In its sample, this clone ranks as medium-sized (0.01 to 0.1%). The rearrangement uses TRBV7-9 and TRBJ2-1; the D is unclear. Germline CDR1 SEHNR, CDR2 FQNEAQ (reference sequence). Deletions cut 3 bases from V and 4 bases from J, with 13 bases between. The CDR3 runs 15 residues. Here the CDR3 DNA reads TGTGCCAGCAGCTTGGTGCCTGGTCCGTACAATGAGCAGTTCTTC. Its protein is CASSLVPGPYNEQFF.

This clone was seen more than once but under ten times. This chain joins TRBV6-1 and TRBJ1-3; D is possibly TRBD1 (6 bases). Looked up from germline, CDR1 is MNHNS and CDR2 is SASEGT. The ends were cut back, 6 bases at V and 4 bases at J, with 10 bases in the middle. CDR3 length equals 13 residues. CDR3 in DNA: TGTGCCAGCAGCAGGGGTTGGGGAAACACCATATATTTT. Translation gives CASSRGWGNTIYF.

Only one count was recorded for this clone. This chain connects TRBV25-1 to TRBJ2-5; 10 bases map to TRBD1. CDR1 and CDR2 (germline): MGHDK, SYGVNS. The CDR3 totals 17 residues. The V segment lost 4 bases and the J segment 2 bases; nucleotides outside the gene matches: 10. CDR3 region: CASSVPPGQGFQETQYF. In DNA form, the CDR3 reads TGTGCCAGCAGTGTACCCCCGGGACAGGGGTTTCAAGAGACCCAGTACTTC.

V usage is TRBV5-1 and J usage is TRBJ1-2, with 12 bases aligning to TRBD1. Germline loops: CDR1 SGHRS, CDR2 YFSETQ. With V trimmed by 4 bases and J by 5 bases, 6 bases remained unmatched. The CDR3 extends over 15 amino acids. The CDR3 DNA reads TGCGCCAGCAGCGAGGGACAGGGGGCCTTTTATGGCTACACCTTC. It encodes CASSEGQGAFYGYTF.

The CDR3 region has the DNA TGCGCCAGCAGCTTGCGTGTCGCGGGAGGGAACACCGGGGAGCTGTTTTTT. This gives the protein CASSLRVAGGNTGELFF. This rearrangement joins TRBV5-1 to TRBJ2-2; the match to TRBD2 covers 8 bases. The CDR3 spans 17 residues. The V gene's germline CDR1 is SGHRS and CDR2 YFSETQ. The V and J ends lost 1 base and 1 base, in that order; junction bases with no gene match: 6.

In the case of this clone: The junction shows a germline mismatch at one end, possibly a read error. The chain combines TRBV30 with TRBJ1-5, with 7 bases fitting TRBD1. The CDR3 sequence is 14 residues long. Germline V lookup: CDR1 GTSNPN, CDR2 SVGIG (reference sequence). The CDR3 sequence is CACDNGQVDQPQHF. CDR3 bases: TGTGCCTGTGATAATGGACAGGTAGATCAACCCCAGCATTTT.

This clone turned up a few times. The chain joins TRBV6-6 to TRBJ1-5, with D perhaps matching TRBD1 (5 bases). Trimming pared 6 bases from V and 2 bases from J, leaving 11 bases between. CDR1 and CDR2 (germline): MNHNY, SVGAGI (reference sequence). The CDR3 contains 14 residues. The CDR3 protein is CASSLGRGNQPQHF. The CDR3 DNA sequence: TGTGCCAGCAGCCTCGGCAGGGGCAATCAGCCCCAGCATTTT.

This clone is classed as large (0.1 to 1%). V is TRBV7-2 and J is TRBJ2-7; D unclear. Looked up from germline, CDR1 is SGHTA and CDR2 is FQGNSA. Trimming left V 1 base short and J 3 bases short, with 10 bases between. This CDR3 comprises 14 residues. The CDR3 DNA sequence: TGTGCCAGCAGCTTAGGGGGATACGGCTACGAGCAGTACTTC. It codes for CASSLGGYGYEQYF.

This clone was seen a few times. V gene TRBV9 combines with J gene TRBJ1-1, with a possible D match to TRBD1 (5 bases). V was cut by 1 base and J by 4 bases, with 11 bases left in between. CDR1 and CDR2 from the germline V gene are SGDLS and YYNGEE. CDR3 length equals 14 residues. DNA of the CDR3: TGTGCCAGCAGCGTATCAGGGTGGGGCACTGAAGCTTTCTTT. The encoded protein is CASSVSGWGTEAFF.

The V gene is TRBV11-3, the J gene TRBJ2-5, with 7 nucleotides matching TRBD2. The DNA end is more similar to TRBJ2-7, so the J call may be wrong. Germline-derived CDR1 and CDR2 are SGHNT and YENEEA. The CDR3 extends over 13 amino acids. The CDR3 coding sequence is TGTGCCAGCAGCTTAGGCGGGAGTTACGAGCAGTACTTC. Residues: CASSLGGSYEQYF.

This clone came up once. DNA of the CDR3: TGTGCCTGGGACACAGGAGGAAATCAGCCCCAGCATTTT. It encodes CAWDTGGNQPQHF. The genes are TRBV30 and TRBJ1-5; possibly TRBD1 for D (5 bases). Deletions cut 5 bases from V and 4 bases from J, with 12 bases between. Germline loops: CDR1 GTSNPN, CDR2 SVGIG (reference sequence). The CDR3 has 13 residues.

This clone has just one count. The J gene is TRBJ2-3, the V gene TRBV7-8, with 7 bases identical to TRBD1. The length of the CDR3 is 17 residues. CDR1 and CDR2 from the germline V gene are SGHVS and FQNEAQ. Germline trimming cut 2 bases from V and 3 bases from J; bases unmatched to any gene: 11. This CDR3 reads CASSLYRIGGRTDTQYF. CDR3 coding DNA: TGTGCCAGCAGCTTATATCGGATAGGGGGCAGGACAGATACGCAGTATTTT.

This clone was observed a few times. This rearrangement joins TRBV6-1 to TRBJ2-7, with TRBD1 identical over 7 bases. This CDR3 comprises 15 residues. Germline V gene lookup returns CDR1 MNHNS and CDR2 SASEGT. The V gene end was trimmed by 4 bases and the J gene end by 0 bases; junction bases not matched to a gene: 6. The chain's CDR3 is CASSVDRVNSYEQYF. The DNA of the CDR3 is TGTGCCAGCAGTGTCGACAGGGTCAACTCCTACGAGCAGTACTTC.

The sample holds a few counts of this clone. The chain has TRBV14 and TRBJ1-1; D is possibly TRBD1 (5 bases). V was shortened by 2 bases and J by 0 bases, with 13 bases between the two germline ends. The CDR3 runs to 16 residues. CDR1 is SGHDN and CDR2 is FVKESK in the germline V gene. Here the CDR3 DNA reads TGTGCCAGCAGCCAACTCACCGGGACCGTGAACACTGAAGCTTTCTTT. Amino acid sequence: CASSQLTGTVNTEAFF. Together with reference TRBV14 and TRBJ1-1, the CDR3 gives the full variable domain: EAGVTQFPSHSVIEKGQTVTLRCDPISGHDNLYWYRRVMGKEIKFLLHFVKESKQDESGMPNNRFLAERTGGTYSTLKVQPAELEDSGVYFCASSQLTGTVNTEAFFGQGTRLTVV.

J is TRBJ1-5 and V is TRBV4-1; D not resolved. Germline-derived CDR1 and CDR2 are MGHRA and YSYEKL. The CDR3 sequence is 15 residues long. Trimming left V 2 bases short and J 0 bases short, with 8 bases between. CDR3 nucleotides: TGCGCCAGCAGCCAATGGGGATATAGCAATCAGCCCCAGCATTTT. It yields the protein CASSQWGYSNQPQHF.

The chain recombines TRBV15 with TRBJ2-5; D may be TRBD2 (6 bases). V lost 0 bases, J lost 5 bases, and 10 bases lay in between. CDR3 length equals 14 residues. Germline CDR1 LNHNV, CDR2 YYDKDF (reference sequence). The CDR3 sequence: CATSRDSGVETQYF. In nucleotides, the CDR3 is TGTGCCACCAGCAGAGATTCGGGAGTGGAGACCCAGTACTTC.

J is TRBJ2-7 and V is TRBV30; 7 bases line up with TRBD2. The CDR3 runs to 13 residues. With 2 bases clipped from V and 1 base from J, the junction kept 2 bases outside the gene matches. The germline gives CDR1 GTSNPN, CDR2 SVGIG (reference sequence). The chain's CDR3 is CAWSRGRSYEQYF. The CDR3 nucleotides are TGTGCCTGGAGTCGCGGGAGATCCTACGAGCAGTACTTC.

The rearrangement links TRBV6-4 to TRBJ1-1, with a possible D match to TRBD1 (5 bases). V was clipped by 5 bases and J by 1 base, with 8 bases between them. CDR1 is MRHNA and CDR2 is SNTAGT in the germline V gene. This CDR3 spans 13 amino acids. The CDR3 loop is CASSSTANTEAFF. The CDR3 DNA reads TGTGCCAGCAGTTCGACAGCGAACACTGAAGCTTTCTTT.